The rows below give T cell receptor beta chains drawn from one sample of a study of shared clonotypes between healthy human individuals. Sequencing was performed with immunoSEQ multiplex PCR; in TCRdb, only in-frame clones are kept and a portion is missing. In the table there are 2 million to 2.5 million clones, 85% to 95% of which are singletons. Sequencing was carried out using naive CD4+ T cells from PBMCs. These receptors came from a man aged 18 to 30 in good health. Some clones in this sample may be carry-over from other donors' samples. The CDR3 runs from the conserved cysteine through the conserved F or W. D genes are given only for firm matches. Not all rows give a size; the values are once, few, many and, for expanded clones, a class.

d_gene	v_gene	j_gene	abundance	CDR3nt	CDR3aa
.	TRBV5-6	TRBJ2-3	.	TGTGCCAGCAGCTTGGTCTTCTCGGATACGCAGTATTTT	CASSLVFSDTQYF
.	TRBV5-6	TRBJ2-5	.	TGTGCCAGCAGCTCATCATCGAAAGAGACCCAGTACTTC	CASSSSSKETQYF
TRBD1	TRBV28	TRBJ1-5	.	TGTGCCAGCAGTCGAACAGGGGAGTGGCCCCAGCATTTT	CASSRTGEWPQHF
.	TRBV18	TRBJ2-5	.	TGTGCCAGCTCACCAGGTGTAGGTCGGACGGAGACCCAGTACTTC	CASSPGVGRTETQYF
TRBD1	TRBV15	TRBJ2-5	.	TGTGCCACCAGCAGACTAGACAGGGGGCGTTCGGGGGAGACCCAGTACTTC	CATSRLDRGRSGETQYF
.	TRBV6-5	TRBJ1-1	few	TGTGCCAGCAGTACCTCCGCGACCCGTCCCACTGAAGCTTTCTTT	CASSTSATRPTEAFF
.	TRBV11-2	TRBJ2-7	.	TGTGCCAGCAGCTCTCCTAGCCTAGCGAGGTCCTACGAGCAGTACTTC	CASSSPSLARSYEQYF
.	TRBV27	TRBJ1-3	.	TGTGCCAGCGGGGTTCTCGGAAACACCATATATTTT	CASGVLGNTIYF
TRBD2	TRBV5-6	TRBJ2-7	.	TGTGCCAGCAGCATACGACTAGCGGGCCCCCTGGAGCAGTACTTC	CASSIRLAGPLEQYF
TRBD2	TRBV6-4	TRBJ2-3	.	TGTGCCAGCACCTACTCACCCGGCGGGGGTACGCAGTATTTT	CASTYSPGGGTQYF
TRBD2	TRBV18	TRBJ2-1	.	TGTGCCAGCTCACCAGGGGCTAGCGGGTACAATGAGCAGTTCTTC	CASSPGASGYNEQFF